This TCR beta chain came from a study of shared clonotypes between healthy human individuals. J was trimmed by 7 bases and V by 0 bases; bases with no gene match: 8. Germline-derived CDR1 and CDR2 are MDHEN and SYDVKM. The length of the CDR3 is 16 residues. Naive CD8 cells were CD45RO-negative, positively selected for CCR7, excluding terminally differentiated effector memory CD45RA+ cells. As regards this clone: Its antigen remains unknown.

Clones were read by immunoSEQ multiplex PCR, and TCRdb kept only the in-frame ones, dropping some. The data show about 2.1 million clones, about 94% seen once. General study findings and limits: How much donors shared clonotypes was expected to be affected by sequencing depth. Clonotypes shared by all four sorted-subset donors had higher generation probabilities than non-shared clonotypes.

This rearrangement joins TRBV28 to TRBJ1-5, with 8 bases that match TRBD1. The source of this sequence is a man between 18 and 29 years old in good health. Some clones in this sample may be carry-over from other donors' samples. Sequencing was performed on naive CD8+ T cells from PBMCs. The DNA for the CDR3 is TGTGCCAGCAGTTTATGGTCCGGACAGGGTGGCCAGCCCCAGCATTTT. Residues: CASSLWSGQGGQPQHF.